One and the same sample provided the 18 T cell receptor beta chains below, sequenced in a study of T cell responses to AZD1222 COVID-19 vaccine (dated by TCRdb to the early 2020s). Library preparation employed the immunoSEQ multiplex PCR assay. The source is immuneACCESS, and TCRdb retained only in-frame sequences with V and J called. Part of the clones is not carried over; for the studies checked, unresolved V genes explain less than half of this, and the remainder is unexplained. This sample holds some 65,000 clones; approximately 79% were observed only once. Around 25% of the sample is taken by the ten largest. What the time point label conveys for this sample: baseline before first vaccination. The sample's treatment or condition, from its label and the paper: meningococcal conjugate vaccine given as trial control. The sample in question was peripheral blood, obtained on day 0 of MenACWY control vaccination. The source is an adult in good health.

The J gene is TRBJ2-1, the V gene TRBV6-5; 9 nucleotides align to TRBD1. The germline V gene encodes CDR1 MNHEY and CDR2 SVGAGI. V shed 3 bases and J 8 bases; nucleotides not matched to a gene: 8. This CDR3 has 15 residues. The CDR3 sequence: CASSYNRDRVHEQFF. The CDR3 DNA sequence: TGTGCCAGCAGTTATAACCGGGACAGGGTACATGAGCAGTTCTTC.

The count of this clone is one. The rearrangement joins TRBV12-3 or TRBV12-4 to TRBJ1-1; D call uncertain. The CDR3 extends over 13 amino acids. V was pared by 7 bases and J by 5 bases, with 14 bases between. The CDR3 reads CASTFSRDTEAFF. CDR3 sequence (DNA): TGTGCCAGCACCTTTAGTCGGGATACTGAAGCTTTCTTT.

The genes are TRBV5-1 and TRBJ2-2; 9 bases fit TRBD1. This CDR3 has 16 residues. With 1 base clipped from V and 11 bases from J, the junction kept 12 bases outside the gene matches. Germline V lookup: CDR1 SGHRS, CDR2 YFSETQ. The CDR3 DNA reads as TGCGCCAGCAGCTTGTTGTCGAGACAGGGGGTGAATGAGCTGTTTTTT. Protein product: CASSLLSRQGVNELFF.

Remarks on this clone: Additional DNA sequences in this sample encode the identical CDR3. The V call is TRBV2, the J call TRBJ2-1, with D possibly being TRBD1 (8 bases). The CDR3 has 13 amino acids. The V end lost 6 bases, the J end lost 6 bases, and 12 bases lay between the germline ends. The germline CDR1 and CDR2 sequences are SNHLY and FYNNEI. CDR3 sequence (DNA): TGTGCCAGCAGCTACAGGGGGGGCAATGAGCAGTTCTTC. It translates to CASSYRGGNEQFF.

This chain uses TRBV10-2 with TRBJ1-3, with TRBD1 identical over 8 bases. The CDR3 consists of 14 residues. From germline, CDR1 is WSHSY and CDR2 SAAADI. V lost 2 bases, J lost 9 bases, and 6 bases stayed unmatched. The CDR3 loop is CASSEVRGHGTIYF. In DNA, the CDR3 is TGCGCCAGCAGTGAGGTCAGGGGGCATGGCACCATATATTTT.

This clone was picked up a small number of times. This chain connects TRBV9 to TRBJ2-7, with 8 positions matching TRBD1. V lost 0 bases and J lost 6; bases outside the gene matches: 8. The length of the CDR3 is 15 residues. CDR1 and CDR2 from the germline V gene are SGDLS and YYNGEE. CDR3 bases: TGTGCCAGCAGCGTAGACGGGACAGGAACGCGCGAGCAGTACTTC. Translated, it gives CASSVDGTGTREQYF.

This clone was seen only once. The gene calls are TRBV5-1 and TRBJ1-1; no clear D. This CDR3 comprises 14 residues. Germline CDR1 and CDR2: SGHRS and YFSETQ. Trimming stripped 1 base from V and 4 bases from J, with 11 bases between. The CDR3 protein is CASSLKAGGTEAFF. DNA for the CDR3: TGCGCCAGCAGCTTGAAGGCAGGTGGCACTGAAGCTTTCTTT. The full variable domain, rest sourced from reference TRBV5-1 and TRBJ1-1, is KAGVTQTPRYLIKTRGQQVTLSCSPISGHRSVSWYQQTPGQGLQFLFEYFSETQRNKGNFPGRFSGRQFSNSRSEMNVSTLELGDSALYLCASSLKAGGTEAFFGQGTRLTVV.

The chain is built from TRBV10-3 and TRBJ2-7; D possibly uses TRBD1 or TRBD2 (5 bases each). The V gene lost 6 bases and the J gene lost 0 bases, with 12 bases spanning the gap. The CDR3 contains 14 residues. Germline loops: CDR1 ENHRY, CDR2 SYGVKD. CDR3: CAISRDASSYEQYF. The DNA of the CDR3 is TGTGCCATCAGCCGGGACGCGAGCTCCTACGAGCAGTACTTC.

The V and J genes are TRBV7-2 and TRBJ2-3; D gene uncertain. The V and J ends lost 3 bases and 0 bases respectively, with 1 base between them. The CDR3 covers 12 residues. The germline V gene has CDR1 SGHTA and CDR2 FQGNSA. The CDR3 DNA follows: TGTGCCAGCAGCTTCAGCACAGATACGCAGTATTTT. Translated: CASSFSTDTQYF.

The chain carries TRBV6-5 and TRBJ2-7, with D perhaps TRBD1 (5 bases). The CDR3 contains 15 residues. V lost 6 bases to trimming and J lost 1 base, with 16 bases between them. Germline values: CDR1 MNHEY, CDR2 SVGAGI. CDR3 DNA sequence: TGTGCCAGCAGCATCGCCGGACATTTATCCTACGAGCAGTACTTC. Translated: CASSIAGHLSYEQYF.

There are a few counts of this clone. This chain links TRBV7-2 with TRBJ2-7, with D maybe TRBD2 (5 bases). The germline CDR1 and CDR2 sequences are SGHTA and FQGNSA. The length of the CDR3 is 13 residues. V was pared by 3 bases and J by 2 bases, with 8 bases between. The chain's CDR3 is CASSLRVPYEQYF. For the CDR3, the DNA is TGTGCCAGCAGCTTGAGGGTCCCCTACGAGCAGTACTTC. Full variable domain (missing parts from reference TRBV7-2 and TRBJ2-7): GAGVSQSPSNKVTEKGKDVELRCDPISGHTALYWYRQSLGQGLEFLIYFQGNSAPDKSGLPSDRFSAERTGGSVSTLTIQRTQQEDSAVYLCASSLRVPYEQYFGPGTRLTVT.

V gene TRBV4-1 combines with J gene TRBJ1-5; 8 bases align to TRBD1. This CDR3 has 15 residues. V gave up 3 bases and J gave up 5 bases; unmatched junction bases: 6. Germline assignment: CDR1 MGHRA and CDR2 YSYEKL. This chain's CDR3 is CASSHLPTGDQPQHF. The CDR3 nucleotides read TGCGCCAGCAGCCACCTCCCGACAGGGGATCAGCCCCAGCATTTT.

V is TRBV7-8 and J is TRBJ1-5; tentatively, D is TRBD1 (5 bases). This CDR3 contains 17 residues. Trimming cost V 3 bases and J 0 bases, with 15 bases left between them. Germline lookup yields CDR1 SGHVS and CDR2 FQNEAQ. The CDR3: CASSLGVWGDSNQPQHF. CDR3 bases: TGTGCCAGCAGCTTGGGGGTTTGGGGGGATAGCAATCAGCCCCAGCATTTT.

V and J are TRBV6-6 and TRBJ2-7; D is possibly TRBD1 or TRBD2 (5 bases each). The CDR3 totals 13 residues. Germline V gives CDR1 MNHNY, CDR2 SVGAGI (reference sequence). V dropped 5 bases and J dropped 2 bases, with 10 bases sitting between them. This CDR3 reads CASSRGSTYEQYF. CDR3 DNA: TGTGCCAGCAGTCGGGGCAGCACCTACGAGCAGTACTTC.

This clone has more than one count but fewer than ten. The rearrangement joins TRBV7-2 to TRBJ2-1; no firm D call. The CDR3 totals 15 residues. Germline V CDR1 and CDR2: SGHTA, FQGNSA. V gave up 5 bases and J gave up 7 bases, with 18 bases separating them. The CDR3 DNA reads TGTGCCAGCAGCCCTTGGGGATCGACCTTTAATGAGCAGTTCTTC. Amino acid sequence: CASSPWGSTFNEQFF.

This clone was detected only a few times. The rearrangement uses TRBV2 and TRBJ2-4; maybe TRBD2 (6 bases). Germline values: CDR1 SNHLY, CDR2 FYNNEI. This CDR3 has 15 residues. V was shortened by 4 bases and J by 0 bases, with 10 bases between the two germline ends. Here the CDR3 reads CASSGAGIAKNIQYF. The CDR3 DNA is TGTGCCAGCAGTGGGGCGGGGATAGCCAAAAACATTCAGTACTTC. Full variable domain (outside the CDR3, taken from reference TRBV2 and TRBJ2-4): EPEVTQTPSHQVTQMGQEVILRCVPISNHLYFYWYRQILGQKVEFLVSFYNNEISEKSEIFDDQFSVERPDGSNFTLKIRSTKLEDSAMYFCASSGAGIAKNIQYFGAGTRLSVL.

This clone was seen a few times. CDR3 sequence reads: CASRGIALYEQYF. CDR3 DNA sequence: TGTGCCAGCAGGGGAATTGCCCTCTACGAGCAGTACTTC. The gene calls are TRBV27 and TRBJ2-7; no reliable D call. The V and J ends lost 6 bases and 3 bases respectively, with 12 bases between them. This CDR3 is 13 amino acids long. CDR1 MNHEY and CDR2 SMNVEV come from the germline V gene (reference sequence).

The chain uses TRBV7-2 and TRBJ2-7; 9 positions match TRBD2. J was trimmed by 4 bases and V by 8 bases; bases with no gene match: 12. Germline loops: CDR1 SGHTA, CDR2 FQGNSA. The CDR3 loop spans 15 amino acids. Here the CDR3 reads CASGRGSGGGYEQYF. CDR3 sequence (DNA): TGTGCCAGCGGCCGGGGTAGCGGGGGTGGTTACGAGCAGTACTTC.